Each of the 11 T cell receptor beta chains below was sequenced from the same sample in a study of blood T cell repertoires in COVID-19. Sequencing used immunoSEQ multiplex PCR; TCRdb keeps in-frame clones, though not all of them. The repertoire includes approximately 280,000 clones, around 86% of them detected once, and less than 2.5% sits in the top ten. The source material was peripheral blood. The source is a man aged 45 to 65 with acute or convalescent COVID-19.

Here the CDR3 reads CASSSGGNYGYTF. The CDR3 nucleotides read TGTGCCAGCAGCTCAGGAGGGAATTATGGCTACACCTTC. The V gene is TRBV11-2, the J gene TRBJ1-2; D remains ambiguous. Germline V CDR1 and CDR2: SGHAT, FQNNGV. The V end was cut by 4 bases, the J end by 5 bases, with 11 bases between. This CDR3 region has 13 residues.

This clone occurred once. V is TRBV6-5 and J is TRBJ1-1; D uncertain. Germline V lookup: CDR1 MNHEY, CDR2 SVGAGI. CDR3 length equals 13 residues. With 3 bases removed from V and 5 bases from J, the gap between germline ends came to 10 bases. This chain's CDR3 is CASSYTTGTEAFF. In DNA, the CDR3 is TGTGCCAGCAGTTATACTACTGGGACTGAAGCTTTCTTT.

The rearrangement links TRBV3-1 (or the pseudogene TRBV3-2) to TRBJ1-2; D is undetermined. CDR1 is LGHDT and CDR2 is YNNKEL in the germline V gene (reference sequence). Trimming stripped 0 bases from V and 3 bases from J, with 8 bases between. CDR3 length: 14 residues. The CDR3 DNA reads TGTGCCAGCAGCCAAGATCTGCAGGACTATGGCTACACCTTC. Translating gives CASSQDLQDYGYTF.

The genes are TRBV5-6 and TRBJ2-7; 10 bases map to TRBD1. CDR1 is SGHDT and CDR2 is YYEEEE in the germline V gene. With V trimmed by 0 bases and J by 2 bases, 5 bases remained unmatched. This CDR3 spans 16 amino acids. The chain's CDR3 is CASSLEGQGPTYEQYF. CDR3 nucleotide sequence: TGTGCCAGCAGCTTGGAGGGACAGGGGCCTACCTACGAGCAGTACTTC. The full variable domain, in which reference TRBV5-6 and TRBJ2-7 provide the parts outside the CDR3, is DAGVTQSPTHLIKTRGQQVTLRCSPKSGHDTVSWYQQALGQGPQFIFQYYEEEERQRGNFPDRFSGHQFPNYSSELNVNALLLGDSALYLCASSLEGQGPTYEQYFGPGTRLTVT.

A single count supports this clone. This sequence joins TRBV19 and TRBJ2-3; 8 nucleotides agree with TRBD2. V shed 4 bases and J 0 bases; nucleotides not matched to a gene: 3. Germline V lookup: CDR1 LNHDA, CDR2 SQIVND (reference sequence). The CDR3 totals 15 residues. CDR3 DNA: TGTGCCAGTAGTACCGGGGGGGGGAGCACAGATACGCAGTATTTT. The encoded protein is CASSTGGGSTDTQYF.

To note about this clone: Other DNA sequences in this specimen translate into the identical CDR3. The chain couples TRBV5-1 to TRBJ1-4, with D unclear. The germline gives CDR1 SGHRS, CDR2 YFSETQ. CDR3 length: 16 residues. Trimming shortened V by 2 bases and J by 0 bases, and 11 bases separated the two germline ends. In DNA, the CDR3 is TGCGCCAGCAGCTTAGGCGGTACGGCAACTAATGAAAAACTGTTTTTT. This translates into CASSLGGTATNEKLFF.

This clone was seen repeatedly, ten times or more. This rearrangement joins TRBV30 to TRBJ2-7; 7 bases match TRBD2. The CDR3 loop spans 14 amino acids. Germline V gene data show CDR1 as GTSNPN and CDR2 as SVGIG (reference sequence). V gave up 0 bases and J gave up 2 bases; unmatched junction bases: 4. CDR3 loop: CAWSVWGGTYEQYF. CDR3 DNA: TGTGCCTGGAGTGTATGGGGGGGGACCTACGAGCAGTACTTC.

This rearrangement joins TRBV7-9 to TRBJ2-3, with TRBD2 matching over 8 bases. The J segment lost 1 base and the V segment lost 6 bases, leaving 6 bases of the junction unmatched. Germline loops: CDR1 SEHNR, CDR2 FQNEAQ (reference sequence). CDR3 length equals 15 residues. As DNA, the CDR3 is TGTGCCAGCAGTCCTCGGGGGGGCGGCACAGATACGCAGTATTTT. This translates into CASSPRGGGTDTQYF.

In nucleotides, the CDR3 is TGTGCCATCAGATCAGGGGCCGACTCTGGAAACACCATATATTTT. Protein product: CAIRSGADSGNTIYF. The V gene is TRBV10-3, the J gene TRBJ1-3, with D maybe TRBD1 (6 bases). The CDR3 totals 15 residues. Germline V gene data show CDR1 as ENHRY and CDR2 as SYGVKD. V dropped 6 bases and J dropped 0 bases, with 12 bases sitting between them.

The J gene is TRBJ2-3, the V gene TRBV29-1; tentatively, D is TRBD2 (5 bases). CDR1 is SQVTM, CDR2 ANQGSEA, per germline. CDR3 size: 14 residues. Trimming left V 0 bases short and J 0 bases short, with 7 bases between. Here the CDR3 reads CSVEDRGSTDTQYF. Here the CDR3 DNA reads TGCAGCGTTGAAGATCGGGGTAGCACAGATACGCAGTATTTT.

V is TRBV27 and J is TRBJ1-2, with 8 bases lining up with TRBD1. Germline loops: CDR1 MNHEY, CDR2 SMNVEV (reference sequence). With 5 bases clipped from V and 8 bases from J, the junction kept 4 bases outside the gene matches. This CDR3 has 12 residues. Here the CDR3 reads CASSKTGEGYTF. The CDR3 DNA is TGTGCCAGCAGTAAGACAGGGGAGGGCTACACCTTC.